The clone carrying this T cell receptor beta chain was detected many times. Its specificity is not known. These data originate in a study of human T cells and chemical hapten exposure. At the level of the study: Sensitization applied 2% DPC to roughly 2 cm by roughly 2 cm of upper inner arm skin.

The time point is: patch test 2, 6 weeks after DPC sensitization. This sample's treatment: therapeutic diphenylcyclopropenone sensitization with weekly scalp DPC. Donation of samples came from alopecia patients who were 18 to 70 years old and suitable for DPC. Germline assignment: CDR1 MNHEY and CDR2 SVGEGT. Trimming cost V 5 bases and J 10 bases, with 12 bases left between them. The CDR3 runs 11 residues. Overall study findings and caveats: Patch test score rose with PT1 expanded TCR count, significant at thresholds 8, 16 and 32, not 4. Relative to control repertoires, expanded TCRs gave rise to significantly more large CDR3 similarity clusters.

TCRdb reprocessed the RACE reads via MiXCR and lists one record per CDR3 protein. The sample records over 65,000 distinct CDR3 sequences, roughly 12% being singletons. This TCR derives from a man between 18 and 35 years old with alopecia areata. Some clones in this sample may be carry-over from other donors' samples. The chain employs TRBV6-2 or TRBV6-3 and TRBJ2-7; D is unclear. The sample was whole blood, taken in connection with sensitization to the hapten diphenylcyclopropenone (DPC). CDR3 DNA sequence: TGTGCCAGCAGTCCCGGCGATGAACAGTACGTC. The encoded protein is CASSPGDEQYV.